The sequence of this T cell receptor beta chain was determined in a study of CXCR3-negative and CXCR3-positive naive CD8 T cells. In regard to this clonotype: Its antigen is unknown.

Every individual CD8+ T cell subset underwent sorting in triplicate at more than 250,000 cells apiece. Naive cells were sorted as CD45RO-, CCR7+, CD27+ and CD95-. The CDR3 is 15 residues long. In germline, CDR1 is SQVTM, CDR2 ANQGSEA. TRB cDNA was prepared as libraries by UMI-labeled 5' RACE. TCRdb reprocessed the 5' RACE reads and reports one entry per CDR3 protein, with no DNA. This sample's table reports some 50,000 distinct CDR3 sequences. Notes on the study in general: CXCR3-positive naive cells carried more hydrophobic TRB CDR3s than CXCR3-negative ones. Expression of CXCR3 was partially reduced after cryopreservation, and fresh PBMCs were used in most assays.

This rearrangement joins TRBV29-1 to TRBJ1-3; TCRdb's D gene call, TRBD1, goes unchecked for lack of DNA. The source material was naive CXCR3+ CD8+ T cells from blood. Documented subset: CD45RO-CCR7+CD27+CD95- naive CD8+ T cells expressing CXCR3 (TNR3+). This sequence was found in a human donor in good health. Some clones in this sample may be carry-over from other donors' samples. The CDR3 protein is CSVLGGEPSGNTIYF.